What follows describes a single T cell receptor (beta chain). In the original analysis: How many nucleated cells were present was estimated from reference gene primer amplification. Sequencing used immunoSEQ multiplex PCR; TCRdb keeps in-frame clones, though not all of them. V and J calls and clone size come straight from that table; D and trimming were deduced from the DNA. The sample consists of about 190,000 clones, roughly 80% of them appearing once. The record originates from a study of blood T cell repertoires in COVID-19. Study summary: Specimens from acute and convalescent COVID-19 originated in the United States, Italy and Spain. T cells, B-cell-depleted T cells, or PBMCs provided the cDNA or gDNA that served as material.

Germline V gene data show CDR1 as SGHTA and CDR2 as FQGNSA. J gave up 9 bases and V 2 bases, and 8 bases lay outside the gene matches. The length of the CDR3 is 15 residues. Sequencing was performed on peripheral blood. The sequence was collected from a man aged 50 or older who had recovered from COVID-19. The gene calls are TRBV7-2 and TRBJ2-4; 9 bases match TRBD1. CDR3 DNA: TGTGCCAGCAGCTTATACAGGACAGGGGAGAGCATTCAGTACTTC. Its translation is CASSLYRTGESIQYF.